This T cell receptor beta chain was observed in a study of intratumoral heterogeneity in liver cancer. In terms of the full investigation: In the full cohort of 14 patients, the median age was nearly 65 years and the majority of patients were male. To examine intratumor heterogeneity, the study integrated RNA-seq, DNA sequencing, TCR-seq and SNP array data obtained from multiple regions of hepatocellular carcinoma specimens. Of the roughly 73 multiregional samples collected from around 14 HCC patients in the overall cohort, under 55 were tumoral regions and around 20 were adjacent nontumoral regions. Study-wide findings and limitations: According to the report, TCR sequencing confirmed the RNA-seq-based estimates of regional differences in tumor-infiltrating lymphocyte burden. Within each of the two sequenced patients, overall T cell clonality showed no significant difference between tumor regions. A relatively low patient number and under-sampled tumor-infiltrating lymphocyte representation were acknowledged by the authors as limitations. In each sequenced patient, significantly more unique T-cell clonal expansions were found in tumor region a than in region b.

Comments on this clone: The antigen this receptor binds is unknown. The input lacks base qualities; no much larger clone sits a single base away.

Samples labelled H came from distinct, geographically separated regions of the hepatocellular carcinoma nodule. Early-stage hepatocellular carcinoma was present in all patients, and no therapy was administered to any patient before surgical resection. Sampled areas lacked macroscopic evidence of necrosis or hemorrhage. TCR sequencing (ImmunoSeq) was performed on multiple regions from two patients. Each frozen resection tissue sample was taken at least 1 cm away from every other sample. Genomic DNA was extracted from bulk tissue using the DNeasy blood and tissue kit. Spanning cysteine to phenylalanine, the CDR3 consists of 17 amino acids. Of all the DNA, just the CDR3 is kept, 51 bases in frame from base 1. Relative to germline, V is missing 3 bases and J is missing 4 bases, with 10 bases of the junction outside any gene match. CDR1 and CDR2, per the germline V gene, are MDHEN and SYDVKM. TCR beta chain CDR3 regions were sequenced from genomic DNA using the immunoSEQ assay. Rearranged VDJ segments were amplified with primers annealing to V and J segments. As for the authors' bioinformatics: The ImmunoSeq Analyzer software was used to calculate clonality and richness metrics. Fisher's exact test, supplemented by a beta-binomial method for added stringency, was applied to identify differentially abundant clones between regions. The source is immuneACCESS, and TCRdb retained only in-frame sequences with V and J called. Part of the clones is not carried over; for the studies checked, unresolved V genes explain less than half of this, and the remainder is unexplained. V and J calls and clone size come straight from that table; D and trimming were deduced from the DNA. Here the sample has about 6,200 clones; over 55% occur a single time. Roughly 43% of the sample goes to the ten largest clones.

The receptor comes from a woman aged 70-85 years with hepatocellular carcinoma. The sample in question was tumor tissue, obtained before any cancer treatment. The V and J segments used are TRBV28 and TRBJ2-7, with 12 junctional bases fitting TRBD2. The bases read TGTGCCAGCAGTTTGCTGGCTAGCGGGAGGGCCAAGTACGAGCAGTACTTC. Its translation is CASSLLASGRAKYEQYF.